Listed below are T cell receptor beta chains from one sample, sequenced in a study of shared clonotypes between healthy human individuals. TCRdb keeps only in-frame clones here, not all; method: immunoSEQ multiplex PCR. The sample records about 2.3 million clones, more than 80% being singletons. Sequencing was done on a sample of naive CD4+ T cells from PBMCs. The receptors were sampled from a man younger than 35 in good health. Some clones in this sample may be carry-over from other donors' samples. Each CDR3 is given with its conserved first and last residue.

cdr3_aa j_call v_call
CASSEQGTEAFF TRBJ1-1 TRBV5-1
CASSLTSQNEDGYTF TRBJ1-2 TRBV5-1
CASSLARLEGLDEQYF TRBJ2-7 TRBV5-6
CASSTAGETGELFF TRBJ2-2 TRBV28
CASSERAGNSYEQYF TRBJ2-7 TRBV7-9
CASSQSRSEGNTEAFF TRBJ1-1 TRBV23-1
CASSHQGGREKLFF TRBJ1-4 TRBV23-1
CASSEVLVREDGNQPQHF TRBJ1-5 TRBV6-1
CASSQGPLSTEAFF TRBJ1-1 TRBV5-1
CASSKRHSGANVLTF TRBJ2-6 TRBV21-1
CASSPHSGNYEQYF TRBJ2-7 TRBV28
CASSLVWLAGTDTQYF TRBJ2-3 TRBV7-8
CASSQDAGRQPQHF TRBJ1-5 TRBV4-3
CASSLGRNYGYTF TRBJ1-2 TRBV5-6
CASSIGTARNEKLFF TRBJ1-4 TRBV5-5
CASSPPGVDEQYF TRBJ2-7 TRBV18
CATSRGLAGVFGEQYF TRBJ2-7 TRBV15